This note documents a single TCR beta chain sequence. The target antigen is unknown. Amplification used 60 Vbeta primers and 13 Jbeta primers. Assay used: immunoSEQ multiplex PCR; TCRdb lists only in-frame clones, some missing. The sample contains about 120,000 clones, 65% to 80% of which appear only once. The data were obtained in a study of cytomegalovirus exposure and HLA in healthy donors. Study summary: As an earlier analysis found, about 179 million T cells yielded about 120 million unique TCR beta sequences. General study results and limits: An analysis was carried out later, and it reportedly showed fewer N-insertions in an Asian-associated ancestry cluster than the approximately 610-donor mean. Rare TCR sequences dominated, though some public TCRs recurred in many donors. Sequence variants that were highly shared formed a cluster that was likely a sequencing artifact.

The source of this sequence is a man aged 60-69 years in good health and CMV-seropositive. The sample consisted of PBMCs.

The CDR3 protein is CASSILNRGLGELFF. In DNA form, the CDR3 reads TGTGCCAGTAGTATCCTTAACAGGGGGCTCGGGGAGCTGTTTTTT. V gene TRBV19 combines with J gene TRBJ2-2; TRBD1 aligns across 9 bases. J lost 7 bases, V lost 3 bases, and 6 bases had no gene match. The CDR3 length is 15 residues. CDR1 and CDR2 (germline): LNHDA, SQIVND (reference sequence). Together with reference TRBV19 and TRBJ2-2, the CDR3 gives the full variable domain: DGGITQSPKYLFRKEGQNVTLSCEQNLNHDAMYWYRQDPGQGLRLIYYSQIVNDFQKGDIAEGYSVSREKKESFPLTVTSAQKNPTAFYLCASSILNRGLGELFFGEGSRLTVL.